This T cell receptor beta chain was captured by sequencing in a study of cytomegalovirus exposure and HLA in healthy donors. Findings and caveats of the study: According to reports, the classifier identified cytomegalovirus status with high specificity and sensitivity. Specificity of three CMV-associated chains for CMV antigens was verified in vitro. In an earlier analysis, productive rearrangement rates for most beta V segments clustered near 87% or 30%.

As for this clone: Its matching antigen is unknown.

The CDR3 has 13 residues. J was trimmed by 10 bases and V by 2 bases; bases with no gene match: 7. From germline, CDR1 is GTSNPN and CDR2 SVGIG (reference sequence). The PCR made use of 60 Vbeta and 13 Jbeta primers. Data came from immunoSEQ multiplex PCR; TCRdb stores just in-frame clones and leaves some out. The table records about 130,000 clones, approximately 85% of them present only once. The receptor's source is a boy aged 10-17 years in good health and CMV-seronegative. The chain carries TRBV30 and TRBJ1-5; 8 bases align to TRBD1. The source material was PBMCs. CDR3 sequence (DNA): TGTGCCTGGAGTCCAGCGGACAGGGAACCCCAGCATTTT. Translating it yields CAWSPADREPQHF. Full variable domain (outside the CDR3, taken from reference TRBV30 and TRBJ1-5): SQTIHQWPATLVQPVGSPLSLECTVEGTSNPNLYWYRQAAGRGLQLLFYSVGIGQISSEVPQNLSASRPQDRQFILSSKKLLLSDSGFYLCAWSPADREPQHFGDGTRLSIL.